These 20 T cell receptor beta chains share one sample of origin, sequenced in a study of tumor-infiltrating lymphocytes in glioblastoma multiforme. TCR beta libraries were built from RNA through three nested multiplex PCR rounds using modified ARM-PCR. TCRdb re-derived calls from the multiplex PCR reads in MiXCR, one entry per CDR3 protein. The sample has more than 10,000 distinct CDR3 sequences; roughly 70% are singletons. Sequenced sample: brain tumor tissue. All receptors come from a male donor with glioblastoma.

This clonotype has ten or more counts. The chain carries TRBV2 and TRBJ1-6, with D perhaps matching TRBD1 (5 bases). The CDR3 length is 14 residues. Germline V lookup: CDR1 SNHLY, CDR2 FYNNEI. V was shortened by 5 bases and J by 6 bases, with 11 bases between the two germline ends. This CDR3 is CASSLLRGNSPLHF. The CDR3 DNA is TGTGCCAGCAGTCTACTAAGGGGTAATTCACCCCTCCACTTT.

This clonotype was seen more than once but under ten times. The CDR3 carries no conserved terminal phenylalanine or tryptophan, so it likely arises from a read error. The DNA is omitted, as the CDR3 cannot be located on it reliably, and the CDR3 follows TCRdb's listing. This chain uses TRBV29-1 with TRBJ1-2; the D segment call TRBD1 is taken from the table without a DNA check. The CDR3 spans 12 amino acids, including both terminal residues. Germline assignment: CDR1 SQVTM and CDR2 ANQGSEA. This chain's CDR3 is CSVDRQGKGYAL.

As concerns this clonotype: A junction end diverges from the germline sequence, so it may reflect a read error. The chain combines TRBV20-1 with TRBJ1-2, with D possibly being TRBD1 (6 bases). The CDR3 is 16 amino acids. Looked up from germline, CDR1 is DFQATT and CDR2 is SNEGSKA (reference sequence). CDR3 in amino acids: CGARAQGKNRDYGNTF. The CDR3, as DNA: TGCGGTGCTAGGGCCCAAGGGAAAAACAGGGACTATGGCAACACCTTC.

This clonotype was seen a handful of times. One end of the junction is discordant with germline, which a read error may explain. CDR3 sequence reads: CVSSSQGSDGYTF. The CDR3 DNA reads TGTGTCAGCAGCTCGCAGGGGTCGGATGGCTACACCTTC. This chain uses TRBV7-9 with TRBJ1-2; D perhaps matches TRBD1 (6 bases). CDR1 is SEHNR and CDR2 is FQNEAQ in the germline V gene (reference sequence). The CDR3 extends over 13 amino acids.

For this clonotype: A single base separates this from a much larger clone, so it may be a read error. Here the CDR3 omits its conserved ending phenylalanine or tryptophan, so a read error is the likely source. The V and J genes are TRBV29-1 and TRBJ2-5; no reliable D call. Per germline, CDR1 SQVTM and CDR2 ANQGSEA. The CDR3 contains 12 residues. Trimming stripped 4 bases from V and 4 bases from J, with 10 bases between. In DNA, the CDR3 is TGCAGCGTTGTTCCGGGCGGAGAGACCCAGTACTCC. Translating gives CSVVPGGETQYS.

J is TRBJ2-7 and V is TRBV4-2; D may be TRBD1 (6 bases). Per the germline V gene, CDR1 is LGHNA and CDR2 is YNFKEQ. The CDR3 runs 14 residues. The germline V and J ends were trimmed by 0 bases and 3 bases, with 9 bases remaining between them. The CDR3 is CASSQDRGHYEQYF. In DNA form, the CDR3 reads TGTGCCAGCAGCCAAGACAGGGGACACTACGAGCAGTACTTC.

This clonotype was counted once. The genes are TRBV29-1 and TRBJ2-2; 7 bases agree with TRBD1. Germline-derived CDR1 and CDR2 are SQVTM and ANQGSEA. J gave up 2 bases and V 5 bases, and 8 bases lay outside the gene matches. This CDR3 is 15 amino acids long. The CDR3 sequence: CSVPTGVGNTGELFF. In DNA form, the CDR3 reads TGCAGCGTTCCCACAGGGGTCGGAAACACCGGGGAGCTGTTTTTT.

With respect to this clonotype: This may stem from a read error, because a much larger clone lies one nucleotide away. The chain couples TRBV7-9 to TRBJ1-2, with D perhaps matching TRBD1 (6 bases). V lost 8 bases to trimming and J lost 2 bases, with 18 bases between them. The CDR3 has 15 amino acids. Germline CDR1 reads SEHNR; CDR2 reads FQNEAQ (reference sequence). The CDR3 loop reads CASCQTQGTNYGYTF. The CDR3 DNA is TGTGCCAGCTGCCAAACACAGGGCACCAACTATGGCTACACCTTC.

With respect to this clonotype: At one boundary the junction diverges from the germline segment, which might be a read error. The CDR3 DNA sequence: TGTGCCAGCAGTTTGAGGGGGATTGGGAGCACCATATACTTT. Encoded protein: CASSLRGIGSTIYF. The gene calls are TRBV12-3 or TRBV12-4 and TRBJ1-3; possible D gene TRBD1, 6 bases. This CDR3 has 14 residues.

About this clonotype: One end of the junction is discordant with germline, which a read error may explain. The CDR3 loop is CACIGCSGANVLTF. The DNA for the CDR3 is TGCGCCTGTATAGGGTGCTCTGGGGCCAACGTCTTGACTTTC. The rearrangement joins TRBV30 to TRBJ2-6, with D maybe TRBD1 (5 bases). The CDR3 consists of 14 residues. The germline CDR1 and CDR2 sequences are GTSNPN and SVGIG (reference sequence).

Ten or more counts support this clonotype. This chain uses TRBV28 with TRBJ2-5; D unresolved. There are 15 residues in the CDR3. With 2 bases removed from V and 0 bases from J, the gap between germline ends came to 10 bases. Germline CDR1 is MDHEN and CDR2 is SYDVKM. Written as DNA, the CDR3 is TGTGCCAGCAGTTTAGGTCGCGCATACCAAGAGACCCAGTACTTC. Its translation is CASSLGRAYQETQYF.

The V gene is TRBV11-3, the J gene TRBJ2-3; no definite D call. There are 15 residues in the CDR3. Per germline, CDR1 SGHNT and CDR2 YENEEA. V shed 0 bases and J shed 0 bases, with 7 bases lying between them. The CDR3, as DNA: TGTGCCAGCAGCTTAGACAGTACCAGCACAGATACGCAGTATTTT. It encodes CASSLDSTSTDTQYF.

V and J are TRBV13 and TRBJ2-7; a possible D gene is TRBD1 (6 bases). Germline CDR1 reads PRHDT; CDR2 reads FYEKMQ (reference sequence). The V end was cut by 5 bases, the J end by 6 bases, with 20 bases between. The CDR3 extends over 15 amino acids. The DNA for the CDR3 is TGTGCCAGCAGCCCCAAGACAGGTGGTATTATCGAGCAGTACTTC. Amino acid sequence: CASSPKTGGIIEQYF.

V usage is TRBV7-8 and J usage is TRBJ2-1; 7 nucleotides line up with TRBD2. CDR3 length equals 15 residues. Germline V lookup: CDR1 SGHVS, CDR2 FQNEAQ. After removal of 3 bases from V and 12 bases from J, the junction contained 14 bases not matched to a gene. The CDR3, as DNA: TGTGCCAGCAGCTTTTGGAAGGGACTAAAATATGGGCAGTTCTTC. Translated, it gives CASSFWKGLKYGQFF.

The rearrangement joins TRBV20-1 to TRBJ2-7, with 9 bases lining up with TRBD1. This CDR3 comprises 13 residues. J gave up 4 bases and V 6 bases, and 7 bases lay outside the gene matches. CDR1 and CDR2 (germline): DFQATT, SNEGSKA (reference sequence). The CDR3 DNA is TGCAGTGCGGCGGGACAGGGTGGTTACGAGCAGTACTTC. It yields the protein CSAAGQGGYEQYF.

To note about this clonotype: The conserved final phenylalanine or tryptophan is absent from the CDR3, which likely points to a read error. V gene TRBV11-2 combines with J gene TRBJ1-1; D uncertain. Germline lookup yields CDR1 SGHAT and CDR2 FQNNGV. The CDR3 has 13 amino acids. CDR3 amino acids: CTSSAYERTEAFL. CDR3 nucleotide sequence: TGTACCAGCAGCGCCTATGAGCGCACCGAAGCTTTCTTA.

The chain couples TRBV28 to TRBJ2-1; possible D gene TRBD2, 6 bases. V was clipped by 4 bases and J by 4 bases, with 17 bases between them. CDR1 MDHEN and CDR2 SYDVKM come from the germline V gene. This CDR3 comprises 16 residues. The CDR3 region is CASSSSGTSKYNEQFF. The DNA of the CDR3 is TGTGCCAGCAGTTCTTCCGGGACTTCGAAATACAATGAGCAGTTCTTC.

This chain connects TRBV6-5 to TRBJ2-1, with D tentatively TRBD2 (6 bases). There are 14 residues in the CDR3. Per the germline V gene, CDR1 is MNHEY and CDR2 is SVGAGI. Trimming removed 6 bases from V and 2 bases from J, with 11 bases in between. The CDR3, as DNA: TGTGCCAGCAGGGTAGGAGGGCCCTACAATGAGCAGTTCTTC. It translates to CASRVGGPYNEQFF.

The V and J genes are TRBV18 and TRBJ1-1; D perhaps matches TRBD1 (6 bases). V lost 5 bases and J lost 4, with 11 bases in between. Germline V gene sequence: CDR1 KGHSH, CDR2 LQKENI. This CDR3 has 13 residues. CDR3 protein: CASSSSTGTEAFF. The CDR3 DNA reads as TGTGCCAGCTCATCTTCGACAGGCACTGAAGCTTTCTTT.

The V call is TRBV6-6, the J call TRBJ2-3, with D unclear. There are 16 residues in the CDR3. From germline, CDR1 is MNHNY and CDR2 SVGAGI (reference sequence). The V and J ends lost 4 bases and 0 bases respectively, with 14 bases between them. The CDR3 loop reads CASSSVWADSTDTQYF. CDR3 coding DNA: TGTGCCAGCAGTTCCGTTTGGGCCGATAGCACAGATACGCAGTATTTT.